This T cell receptor beta chain appears in the sequencing data of a study of T-cell memory formation after mild COVID-19. The study, taken as a whole, reports: Second-wave clones reaching peak frequency on day 37 lacked confirmed SARS-CoV-2 specificity.

TCRdb used MiXCR to reprocess the 5' RACE reads, holding one entry per CDR3 protein. The data show some 320,000 distinct CDR3 sequences, 14% seen once. Only a few counts were recorded for this clonotype. Antigen: not known. CDR1 is MNHEY, CDR2 SVGEGT, per germline. The V end lost 6 bases, the J end lost 4 bases, and 18 bases lay between the germline ends. The CDR3 consists of 15 residues. The chain links TRBV6-2 or TRBV6-3 to TRBJ1-2; D possibly corresponds to TRBD1 (6 bases). This sequence was found in a man younger than 35 who had mild COVID-19 (a few samples of this study predate the infection). Cell type and time point are not known. Input material: PBMCs or a T cell subset sorted from them (not recorded which). The CDR3 nucleotides read TGTGCCAGCAGCCGGGACACCTCTTTCGGCTATGGCTACACCTTC. Translated: CASSRDTSFGYGYTF.